Listed here are 8 T cell receptor beta chains from one sample, sequenced in a study of cytomegalovirus exposure and HLA in healthy donors. Use of 60 Vbeta and 13 Jbeta primers characterized the PCR. The method was immunoSEQ multiplex PCR; TCRdb's version includes in-frame clones alone and lacks a portion of them. Counted here are roughly 160,000 clones, around nine tenths occurring once; the ten biggest clones make up around 0.93%. The sample comprised PBMCs. The receptors here all came from a woman aged 30 to 39 in good health and CMV-seronegative.

The chain joins TRBV7-9 to TRBJ1-1; no firm D call. This CDR3 is 15 amino acids long. Looked up from germline, CDR1 is SEHNR and CDR2 is FQNEAQ (reference sequence). V was clipped by 4 bases and J by 1 base, with 13 bases between them. The CDR3 sequence is CASSSGEVSNTEAFF. DNA of the CDR3: TGTGCCAGCAGCTCGGGTGAGGTTTCGAACACTGAAGCTTTCTTT.

This chain connects TRBV7-2 to TRBJ1-2; D is unresolved. Germline assignment: CDR1 SGHTA and CDR2 FQGNSA. The CDR3 has 17 residues. V lost 2 bases and J lost 4, with 20 bases in between. This CDR3 is CASSLNNPQYMVYGYTF. The CDR3 DNA reads as TGTGCCAGCAGCTTAAACAACCCTCAATACATGGTCTATGGCTACACCTTC.

This sequence joins TRBV5-1 and TRBJ1-5, with TRBD1 matching over 12 bases. Germline V gene lookup returns CDR1 SGHRS and CDR2 YFSETQ. The CDR3 is 16 amino acids. Trimming cost V 4 bases and J 9 bases; bases outside gene matches: 11. The CDR3 DNA follows: TGCGCCAGCAGCCGCTCCGGGACAGGGGGCGGATCGCCCCAGCATTTT. Protein: CASSRSGTGGGSPQHF.

The gene calls are TRBV9 and TRBJ1-6, with TRBD1 matching over 7 bases. CDR3 length: 14 residues. Losses at the gene ends were 4 bases for V and 10 bases for J; bases not matched to a gene: 8. Germline V gene lookup returns CDR1 SGDLS and CDR2 YYNGEE. The CDR3 DNA sequence: TGTGCCAGCAGCCTACAGGGGACCAGGTCACCCCTCCACTTT. Translating it yields CASSLQGTRSPLHF. The variable domain in full, with the rest retrieved from reference TRBV9 and TRBJ1-6, is DSGVTQTPKHLITATGQRVTLRCSPRSGDLSVYWYQQSLDQGLQFLIQYYNGEERAKGNILERFSAQQFPDLHSELNLSSLELGDSALYFCASSLQGTRSPLHFGNGTRLTVT.

This clone is a singleton in its sample. The chain uses TRBV29-1 and TRBJ2-7; D is unresolved. V gave up 4 bases and J gave up 7 bases, with 11 bases separating them. This CDR3 has 11 residues. From germline, CDR1 is SQVTM and CDR2 ANQGSEA. CDR3 protein: CSVAVMREQYF. The CDR3 region has the DNA TGCAGCGTTGCGGTAATGCGTGAGCAGTACTTC.

This chain joins TRBV2 and TRBJ2-1; 8 bases map to TRBD1. The CDR3 sequence is 18 residues long. The V and J ends lost 4 bases and 9 bases, in that order; junction bases with no gene match: 20. The germline V gene has CDR1 SNHLY and CDR2 FYNNEI. CDR3 region: CASSAKEGWDRPPIEQFF. The CDR3 bases are TGTGCCAGCAGTGCAAAGGAGGGCTGGGACAGGCCCCCAATTGAGCAGTTCTTC.

This clone appeared once. V is TRBV6-4 and J is TRBJ1-1; TRBD1 is a possible D gene (6 bases). Looked up from germline, CDR1 is MRHNA and CDR2 is SNTAGT. The CDR3 is 13 residues long. Trimming removed 6 bases at V and 1 base at J, with 9 bases between. The CDR3 nucleotides read TGTGCCAGCAGCAGGGGCCCGAACACTGAAGCTTTCTTT. It encodes CASSRGPNTEAFF.

The chain combines TRBV10-3 with TRBJ1-4; D is unclear. V was trimmed by 8 bases and J by 0 bases, leaving 4 bases between them. The CDR3 sequence is 12 residues long. Germline V gene lookup returns CDR1 ENHRY and CDR2 SYGVKD. This CDR3 reads CAIGATNEKLFF. The CDR3 DNA reads TGTGCCATCGGAGCAACTAATGAAAAACTGTTTTTT.